This T cell receptor beta chain was found in a study of long-term antiretroviral therapy in people with HIV. Study-level background: There is a gap of about a decade between the earliest samples and the later 2015 immediate-ART recommendation.

This CDR3 contains 17 residues. Germline V CDR1 and CDR2: MDHEN, SYDVKM. Trimming took 2 bases from V and 0 from J; bases not matched to a gene: 5. Sequencing used immunoSEQ v3.0 at survey level. Sequenced by immunoSEQ multiplex PCR; TCRdb stores in-frame clones only, minus some. The sample gives 22,000 or so clones, under 85% of which show up once; less than 20% is in the top ten. The sequencing here drew on unsorted PBMCs, taken 0.5 years before starting antiretroviral therapy. The V call is TRBV28, the J call TRBJ2-3; 10 bases fit TRBD2. The TCR was taken from a man aged 40-49 years with HIV. The CDR3 protein is CASSLSGGAYSTDTQYF. DNA for the CDR3: TGTGCCAGCAGTTTAAGCGGGGGGGCCTATAGCACAGATACGCAGTATTTT.